A selection of T cell receptor beta chains follows, all from one sample in a study of blood T cell repertoires in COVID-19. The assay was immunoSEQ multiplex PCR, and TCRdb's table has in-frame clones only and misses some. The sample lists fewer than 400,000 clones; about 92% were seen once. The sequencing input was PBMCs or T cells enriched from blood (not recorded which). The receptors derive from a young woman who had recovered from COVID-19. Each CDR3 is given with its conserved first and last residue. D genes are given only for firm matches. Clone sizes are given selectively: once, few, many, or a class where the clone is expanded.

NA	TRBJ1-2	TRBV6-5	NA	TGTGCCAGCACCACGAACCACTTCTATGGCTACACCTTC	CASTTNHFYGYTF
NA	TRBJ2-1	TRBV3-1/TRBV3-2	TRBD2	TGTGCCAGCAGCTACCTCGGGGGGAGCGCCTACAATGAGCAGTTCTTC	CASSYLGGSAYNEQFF
NA	TRBJ2-3	TRBV11-2	NA	TGTGCCAGCAGCTTAGGGACAGCCACAGATACGCAGTATTTT	CASSLGTATDTQYF
NA	TRBJ2-2	TRBV7-9	TRBD1	TGTGCCAGCAGCCAGGGGGCCGGGGAGCTGTTTTTT	CASSQGAGELFF
NA	TRBJ1-1	TRBV6-2/TRBV6-3	NA	TGTGCCAGCAGCCCAGGGGTAATGGCTTTCTTT	CASSPGVMAFF
few	TRBJ2-5	TRBV19	TRBD1	TGTGCCAGTAGTATTACAGGGGGACGAGAGACCCAGTACTTC	CASSITGGRETQYF
NA	TRBJ1-4	TRBV7-8	NA	TGTGCCAGCAGCCCAGGGGACGGATTTCGGGAAAAACTGTTTTTT	CASSPGDGFREKLFF
NA	TRBJ1-4	TRBV5-8	NA	TGTGCCAGCAGCAAGACAGGTTATAGGGAAAAACTGTTTTTT	CASSKTGYREKLFF
NA	TRBJ1-6	TRBV6-5	TRBD1	TGTGCCAGCAGACGGGACAGGGTTTGGGAATCACCCCTCCACTTT	CASRRDRVWESPLHF
NA	TRBJ2-1	TRBV15	NA	TGTGCCACCAGAAACACAAAATTAGTAGGGAGCTCCTACAATGAGCAGTTCTTC	CATRNTKLVGSSYNEQFF
NA	TRBJ1-2	TRBV15	NA	TGTGCCACCAGCAGAGAAAAAGGCGGAACTATCTATGGCTACACCTTC	CATSREKGGTIYGYTF
once	TRBJ1-1	TRBV18	NA	TGTGCCAGCTCACCAGGCCACAGGGTGAACACTGAAGCTTTCTTT	CASSPGHRVNTEAFF
once	TRBJ2-5	TRBV6-5	NA	TGTGCCAGCACCGGACTTACTGGGGAGACCCAGTACTTC	CASTGLTGETQYF
few	TRBJ2-1	TRBV3-1/TRBV3-2	TRBD2	TGTGCCAGCAGCCAAGGGACTAGCGGTCACAGTGAGCAGTTCTTC	CASSQGTSGHSEQFF
once	TRBJ2-7	TRBV7-3	TRBD1	TGTGCCAGCAGCCCACAGGGGGGCGACTCCTACGAGCAGTACTTC	CASSPQGGDSYEQYF
NA	TRBJ1-6	TRBV5-1	TRBD1	TGCGCCAGCAGCTTTGACAGGGGGCGGATGGGCTCACCCCTCCACTTT	CASSFDRGRMGSPLHF
NA	TRBJ2-3	TRBV7-6	TRBD1	TGTGCCAGCAGGGACAGGGGGACAGATACGCAGTATTTT	CASRDRGTDTQYF
once	TRBJ1-3	TRBV5-4	NA	TGTGCCAGCAGCTTGGAGGCAGGGTTGGCTGGAAACACCATATATTTT	CASSLEAGLAGNTIYF
NA	TRBJ1-1	TRBV5-1	NA	TGCGCCAGCAGCCCGGTGGCGGGTATGAACACTGAAGCTTTCTTT	CASSPVAGMNTEAFF
NA	TRBJ2-5	TRBV10-3	NA	TGTGCCATCAGTGAGTCGGGGGCAGGTGAAGAGACCCAGTACTTC	CAISESGAGEETQYF
few	TRBJ2-2	TRBV4-1	TRBD1	TGCGCCAGCAGCCCGGGACAGCGGTCGAGCACCGGGGAGCTGTTTTTT	CASSPGQRSSTGELFF
NA	TRBJ2-1	TRBV24-1	NA	TGTGCCACCAGTGATTTGCGGGACTTTAGAAATGAGCAGTTCTTC	CATSDLRDFRNEQFF
NA	TRBJ1-5	TRBV10-1	NA	TGCGCCAGCAGTGAGCCTAACCCCCGCGGGATGAGTCAGCCCCAGCATTTT	CASSEPNPRGMSQPQHF
NA	TRBJ2-4	TRBV11-3	NA	TGTGCCAGCAGCTTTTCACCGTCGGGCATTCAGTACTTC	CASSFSPSGIQYF
NA	TRBJ2-1	TRBV7-3	NA	TGTGCCAGCAGCCCCGGAGGAGGGGCTTACAATGAGCAGTTCTTC	CASSPGGGAYNEQFF
NA	TRBJ1-2	TRBV6-5	NA	TGTGCCAGCAGTTATACCAGGAGGGCTAACTATGGCTACACCTTC	CASSYTRRANYGYTF
NA	TRBJ1-6	TRBV11-2	TRBD1	TGTGCCAGCAGGGATCTTAGACAGGGCCGGTATAATTCACCCCTCCACTTT	CASRDLRQGRYNSPLHF
NA	TRBJ2-7	TRBV7-9	NA	TGTGCCAGCAGCTTGCCGCTGATTAGGGAGGATAAACACTACGAGCAGTACTTC	CASSLPLIREDKHYEQYF
NA	TRBJ1-1	TRBV6-5	TRBD1	TGTGCCAGCAGTTACGGACAGGGAGGGGACACTGAAGCTTTCTTT	CASSYGQGGDTEAFF
NA	TRBJ1-2	TRBV28	NA	TGTGCCAGCACCCCGGACGGGAGCGCCGTTTTACGTGGCTACACCTTC	CASTPDGSAVLRGYTF
NA	TRBJ1-6	TRBV2	NA	TGTGCCAGCAGTTCGGGGAATAATTCACCCCTCCACTTT	CASSSGNNSPLHF
NA	TRBJ1-2	TRBV7-6	NA	TGTGCCAGCAGCTTAGAAGGGAGGGATGGCTACACCTTC	CASSLEGRDGYTF
NA	TRBJ2-2	TRBV4-1	NA	TGCGCCAGCAGCCAAGTGGGGGGTAGTATAGGTGGATCCGGGGAGCTGTTTTTT	CASSQVGGSIGGSGELFF
NA	TRBJ2-3	TRBV18	TRBD2	TGTGCCAGCTCAGCCAGGACTAGCGGCACAGATACGCAGTATTTT	CASSARTSGTDTQYF
NA	TRBJ2-2	TRBV28	NA	TGTGCCAGCAGTGAGACCGGGGAGCTGTTTTTT	CASSETGELFF
once	TRBJ1-2	TRBV19	NA	TGTGCCAGTAGTACTGATGGGAGGAATGGCTACACCTTC	CASSTDGRNGYTF
NA	TRBJ2-1	TRBV19	TRBD2	TGTGCCAGTAGTATGGCGACTAGCTTACCCTACAATGAGCAGTTCTTC	CASSMATSLPYNEQFF
NA	TRBJ2-7	TRBV30	NA	TGTGCCTGGAGTTCAAAGCTAGCTCTATCCTACGAGCAGTACTTC	CAWSSKLALSYEQYF
NA	TRBJ1-5	TRBV2	NA	TGTGCCAGCAGTGAACTGTTTAGCAATCAGCCCCAGCATTTT	CASSELFSNQPQHF